The 10 T cell receptor beta chains presented below share a single source sample, sequenced in a study of technical replicates of blood from a handful of donors. The table came from immunoSEQ multiplex PCR; TCRdb's copy has only in-frame clones and leaves some out. Seen here are around 70,000 clones, 94% observed once, and the top ten hold 0.3% to 0.45%. The sequencing sample was made of T cells isolated from PBMCs. All receptors derive from a human donor in good health.

The rearrangement uses TRBV6-6 and TRBJ1-4, with a possible D match to TRBD1 (5 bases). The CDR3 has 15 amino acids. Germline V gene data show CDR1 as MNHNY and CDR2 as SVGAGI (reference sequence). V was cut by 4 bases and J by 8 bases, with 17 bases left in between. DNA of the CDR3: TGTGCCAGCAGTTTGCGGGACCGTCTAGGAGAAAAACTGTTTTTT. Protein: CASSLRDRLGEKLFF.

J is TRBJ2-1 and V is TRBV5-6, with 7 bases identical to TRBD2. The germline V gene has CDR1 SGHDT and CDR2 YYEEEE. The CDR3 is 16 amino acids. J gave up 2 bases and V 3 bases, and 8 bases lay outside the gene matches. The CDR3 loop is CASSWAVAGPYNEQFF. CDR3 DNA: TGTGCCAGCAGCTGGGCAGTAGCGGGCCCCTACAATGAGCAGTTCTTC.

V and J are TRBV9 and TRBJ2-1; TRBD1 matches at 9 bases. Germline V CDR1 and CDR2: SGDLS, YYNGEE. V gave up 2 bases and J gave up 7 bases; unmatched junction bases: 7. CDR3 length: 15 amino acids. CDR3 in DNA: TGTGCCAGCAGCGTGAGGGACAGGGAGAGGAATGAGCAGTTCTTC. Amino acid sequence: CASSVRDRERNEQFF. Full variable domain (outside the CDR3, taken from reference TRBV9 and TRBJ2-1): DSGVTQTPKHLITATGQRVTLRCSPRSGDLSVYWYQQSLDQGLQFLIQYYNGEERAKGNILERFSAQQFPDLHSELNLSSLELGDSALYFCASSVRDRERNEQFFGPGTRLTVL.

The V and J genes are TRBV7-3 and TRBJ2-7; 7 positions agree with TRBD2. The trim removed 3 bases at V and 2 bases at J, leaving 1 base unmatched. The CDR3 consists of 13 residues. Germline V gene sequence: CDR1 SGHTA, CDR2 FQGTGA. CDR3 nucleotide sequence: TGTGCCAGCAGCTTGGGGACTACCTACGAGCAGTACTTC. This sequence encodes CASSLGTTYEQYF.

A note on this clone: Other DNA sequences within the sample encode an identical CDR3. V and J are TRBV7-9 and TRBJ2-7; D ambiguous. This CDR3 spans 12 amino acids. V lost 2 bases and J lost 4, with 6 bases in between. In germline, CDR1 is SEHNR, CDR2 FQNEAQ (reference sequence). CDR3 sequence (DNA): TGTGCCAGCAGCTTATCGGGTTACGAGCAGTACTTC. This translates into CASSLSGYEQYF.

This chain links TRBV27 with TRBJ2-5; D may be TRBD2 (7 bases). This CDR3 region has 15 residues. The germline V and J ends were trimmed by 5 bases and 7 bases, with 20 bases remaining between them. Germline values: CDR1 MNHEY, CDR2 SMNVEV (reference sequence). The CDR3 loop is CASSPQLGGAGTQYF. The CDR3 DNA is TGTGCCAGCAGTCCCCAACTAGGGGGGGCTGGGACCCAGTACTTC.

The chain carries TRBV4-1 and TRBJ2-7, with TRBD2 as a possible D gene (5 bases). CDR1 and CDR2 from the germline V gene are MGHRA and YSYEKL. The CDR3 contains 15 residues. The V end was cut by 4 bases, the J end by 4 bases, with 17 bases between. CDR3 DNA: TGCGCCAGCAGCCCCTCGAGAGGGAGCCCTTACGAGCAGTACTTC. It translates to CASSPSRGSPYEQYF.

DNA for the CDR3: TGCGCCAGCAGCCCCAAGGTCGGGGAGCAGTTCTTC. As protein: CASSPKVGEQFF. This chain joins TRBV4-1 and TRBJ2-1, with D unresolved. CDR1 MGHRA and CDR2 YSYEKL come from the germline V gene. V was shortened by 4 bases and J by 10 bases, with 11 bases between the two germline ends. The CDR3 consists of 12 residues.

The rearrangement links TRBV19 to TRBJ2-7, with D maybe TRBD1 (6 bases). There are 14 residues in the CDR3. The V gene's germline CDR1 is LNHDA and CDR2 SQIVND (reference sequence). Trimming took off 3 bases at V and 2 bases at J, with 11 bases between the two ends. The chain's CDR3 is CASSMAKGAYEQYF. DNA of the CDR3: TGTGCCAGTAGTATGGCAAAGGGGGCCTACGAGCAGTACTTC.

Only one count was recorded for this clone. This chain joins TRBV28 and TRBJ2-3; possibly TRBD1 for D (6 bases). V shed 3 bases and J shed 4 bases, with 20 bases lying between them. Germline V gives CDR1 MDHEN, CDR2 SYDVKM. The CDR3 has 17 residues. The CDR3 here is CASSFVNRVYFADTQYF. CDR3 nucleotide sequence: TGTGCCAGCAGTTTTGTAAACAGGGTATATTTTGCAGATACGCAGTATTTT.